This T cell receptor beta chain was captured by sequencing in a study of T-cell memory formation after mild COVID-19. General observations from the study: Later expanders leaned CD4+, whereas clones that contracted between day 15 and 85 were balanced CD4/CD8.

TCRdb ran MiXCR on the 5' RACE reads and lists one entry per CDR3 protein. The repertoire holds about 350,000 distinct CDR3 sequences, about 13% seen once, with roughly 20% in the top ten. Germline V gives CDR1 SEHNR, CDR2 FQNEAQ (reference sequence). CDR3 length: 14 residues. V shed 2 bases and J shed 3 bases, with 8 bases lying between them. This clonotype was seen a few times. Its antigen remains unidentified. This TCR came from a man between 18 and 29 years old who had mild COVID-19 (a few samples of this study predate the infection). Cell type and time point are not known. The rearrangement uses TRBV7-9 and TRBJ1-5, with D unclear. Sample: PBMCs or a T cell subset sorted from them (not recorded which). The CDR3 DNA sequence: TGTGCCAGCAGCTTAAAAGGTTCCAATCAGCCCCAGCATTTT. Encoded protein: CASSLKGSNQPQHF.